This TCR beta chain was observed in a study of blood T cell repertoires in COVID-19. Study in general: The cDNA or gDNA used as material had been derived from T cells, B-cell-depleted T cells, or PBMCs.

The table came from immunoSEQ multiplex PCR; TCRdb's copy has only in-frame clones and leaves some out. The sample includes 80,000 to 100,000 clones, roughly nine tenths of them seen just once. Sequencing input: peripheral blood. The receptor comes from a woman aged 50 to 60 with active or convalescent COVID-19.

This CDR3 is CASSLSWQGSNQPQHF. For the CDR3, the DNA is TGTGCCAGCAGCTTATCTTGGCAGGGAAGCAATCAGCCCCAGCATTTT. The chain is built from TRBV7-3 and TRBJ1-5, with D tentatively TRBD1 (5 bases). Germline lookup yields CDR1 SGHTA and CDR2 FQGTGA. Trimming took off 2 bases at V and 1 base at J, with 12 bases between the two ends. The CDR3 extends over 16 amino acids.